The entry below describes one T cell receptor (beta chain). Its specificity is unknown. Produced via immunoSEQ multiplex PCR; TCRdb's table is partial and in-frame only. The sample gives tens of thousands of clones, about 80% of which show up once; 2.5% to 3% is in the top ten. The data were taken from a study of OX40 agonist ivuxolimab in advanced cancers. The overall study: From roughly 20 to 85 years was the age range, with a mean of about 54 years, and 65% to 90% were male. General study results and limits: Expanded clones belonging to CD8+ T cells outnumbered, on average, those of CD4+.

This receptor was taken from an adult with an advanced solid tumor such as melanoma, head and neck, liver or kidney cancer. The sample was CD4+ or CD8+ T cells sorted from blood, taken in a trial of the OX40 agonist ivuxolimab.

As DNA, the CDR3 is TGCGCCAGCAGCTGGGGTTGGGGACAGGGCGATGCAGATACGCAGTATTTT. Its translation is CASSWGWGQGDADTQYF. The V and J genes are TRBV5-1 and TRBJ2-3; 9 bases are a match to TRBD1. CDR1 is SGHRS, CDR2 YFSETQ, per germline. CDR3 length equals 17 residues. V lost 3 bases, J lost 4 bases, and 12 bases stayed unmatched.